Shown below are 22 T cell receptor beta chains from a single sample sequenced in a study of blood T cell repertoires in COVID-19. The method was immunoSEQ multiplex PCR; TCRdb's version includes in-frame clones alone and lacks a portion of them. In the table there are approximately 400,000 clones, around 83% of which are singletons. Material for sequencing was PBMCs or T cells enriched from blood (not recorded which). Receptors originate from a woman aged 45-59 years who had recovered from COVID-19.

The chain uses TRBV19 and TRBJ2-1; TRBD2 agrees at 11 bases. The CDR3 contains 20 residues. J was trimmed by 7 bases and V by 1 base; bases with no gene match: 18. Germline CDR1 reads LNHDA; CDR2 reads SQIVND (reference sequence). In DNA form, the CDR3 reads TGTGCCAGTAGTATAGGCCGACTAGCGGGAAAGGACAGGCCGGAAAATGAGCAGTTCTTC. It yields the protein CASSIGRLAGKDRPENEQFF.

This clone was found once. The chain links TRBV30 to TRBJ1-1, with D perhaps TRBD1 (6 bases). V was pared by 5 bases and J by 3 bases, with 13 bases between. CDR3 length equals 13 residues. Germline lookup yields CDR1 GTSNPN and CDR2 SVGIG (reference sequence). CDR3 nucleotide sequence: TGTGCCTGGGGGAGAGGGGGGGACACTGAAGCTTTCTTT. Its protein product is CAWGRGGDTEAFF.

This clone appeared a few times. The rearrangement joins TRBV2 to TRBJ1-2; TRBD1 aligns across 9 bases. In germline, CDR1 is SNHLY, CDR2 FYNNEI. The CDR3 consists of 15 residues. The trim removed 8 bases at V and 4 bases at J, leaving 11 bases unmatched. This CDR3 is CASDAPGQGAYGYTF. The CDR3, as DNA: TGTGCCAGCGATGCCCCGGGACAGGGAGCCTATGGCTACACCTTC.

In this sample, this clone turned up once. The same CDR3 arises from other DNA sequences in this sample as well. The V and J genes are TRBV5-1 and TRBJ2-5; tentatively, D is TRBD1 (5 bases). Germline V gene lookup returns CDR1 SGHRS and CDR2 YFSETQ. V shed 2 bases and J shed 3 bases, with 5 bases lying between them. This CDR3 has 12 residues. The CDR3 DNA reads TGCGCCAGCAGCTTAGGGGAAGAGACCCAGTACTTC. Its translation is CASSLGEETQYF.

The chain joins TRBV6-5 to TRBJ1-2, with D tentatively TRBD1 (6 bases). With 2 bases removed from V and 4 bases from J, the gap between germline ends came to 11 bases. The V gene's germline CDR1 is MNHEY and CDR2 SVGAGI. The CDR3 length is 14 residues. CDR3 region: CASSYNRDGYGYTF. In nucleotides, the CDR3 is TGTGCCAGCAGTTACAACAGGGACGGCTATGGCTACACCTTC.

The V and J genes are TRBV7-8 and TRBJ1-2; TRBD1 matches 7 bases. The CDR3 has 15 amino acids. Unmatched junction bases numbered 8, after V lost 5 bases and J lost 2 bases. Germline lookup yields CDR1 SGHVS and CDR2 FQNEAQ. The CDR3 bases are TGTGCCAGCAGCCCTATGGGACAGCGCAACTATGGCTACACCTTC. Translation: CASSPMGQRNYGYTF.

This clone appeared a few times. The rearrangement uses TRBV12-3 or TRBV12-4 and TRBJ1-2; 8 bases are shared with TRBD1. The CDR3 totals 13 residues. V dropped 5 bases and J dropped 8; count of bases not matched to a gene: 7. In DNA form, the CDR3 reads TGTGCCAGCAGTCCCTCGGACAGGGACGGCTACACCTTC. Translated: CASSPSDRDGYTF.

The rearrangement joins TRBV6-5 to TRBJ1-3; no firm D call. The germline V gene has CDR1 MNHEY and CDR2 SVGAGI. This CDR3 comprises 15 residues. V was trimmed by 2 bases and J by 0 bases, leaving 8 bases between them. The CDR3 coding sequence is TGTGCCAGCAGTTACAGGGAGAGCTCTGGAAACACCATATATTTT. Translation gives CASSYRESSGNTIYF.

The gene calls are TRBV3-1 (or the pseudogene TRBV3-2) and TRBJ2-7; 9 positions agree with TRBD1. The length of the CDR3 is 15 residues. With 1 base clipped from V and 5 bases from J, the junction kept 6 bases outside the gene matches. Germline V gene sequence: CDR1 LGHDT, CDR2 YNNKEL (reference sequence). DNA for the CDR3: TGTGCCAGCAGCCAAGTCGGGACAGGGCGCAACGAGCAGTACTTC. Protein: CASSQVGTGRNEQYF.

The gene calls are TRBV6-2 or TRBV6-3 and TRBJ2-1, with TRBD2 matching over 12 bases. This CDR3 contains 15 residues. The V gene end was trimmed by 2 bases and the J gene end by 6 bases; junction bases not matched to a gene: 2. Germline values: CDR1 MNHEY, CDR2 SVGEGT. The CDR3 here is CASSYLAGGFNEQFF. CDR3 sequence (DNA): TGTGCCAGCAGTTACCTAGCGGGAGGGTTCAATGAGCAGTTCTTC.

The V call is TRBV7-2, the J call TRBJ2-1; 7 bases map to TRBD2. CDR1 is SGHTA and CDR2 is FQGNSA in the germline V gene. V lost 0 bases to trimming and J lost 12 bases; unmatched junction nucleotides: 14. CDR3 length equals 16 residues. The CDR3 region is CASSLAVGLTGGGQFF. The CDR3 nucleotides read TGTGCCAGCAGCTTAGCGGTAGGTCTGACTGGCGGGGGGCAGTTCTTC.

The chain has TRBV2 and TRBJ1-3; D is perhaps TRBD1 (5 bases). Trimming took off 2 bases at V and 2 bases at J, with 19 bases between the two ends. The V gene's germline CDR1 is SNHLY and CDR2 FYNNEI. This CDR3 is built from 18 residues. The CDR3 region has the DNA TGTGCCAGCAGTGAAAGGCGTCGGGGGGTGTCTACTGGAAACACCATATATTTT. It encodes CASSERRRGVSTGNTIYF.

The chain employs TRBV18 and TRBJ1-2; 7 bases map to TRBD1. The V and J ends lost 3 bases and 3 bases, in that order; junction bases with no gene match: 10. CDR1 KGHSH and CDR2 LQKENI come from the germline V gene. The CDR3 extends over 16 amino acids. This CDR3 reads CASSPTGRGRDYGYTF. Here the CDR3 DNA reads TGTGCCAGCTCACCCACCGGGAGGGGGCGAGACTATGGCTACACCTTC.

The rearrangement links TRBV2 to TRBJ1-1; D may be TRBD1 (6 bases). V was clipped by 7 bases and J by 5 bases, with 17 bases between them. The CDR3 is 14 amino acids. The V gene's germline CDR1 is SNHLY and CDR2 FYNNEI. CDR3 region: CASTALGARTEAFF. CDR3 coding DNA: TGTGCCAGCACGGCTCTGGGGGCCCGGACTGAAGCTTTCTTT.

The CDR3 region is CSASPLGEGFREQYF. CDR3 sequence (DNA): TGCAGTGCTAGTCCCTTAGGGGAAGGTTTTCGCGAGCAGTACTTC. The J gene is TRBJ2-7, the V gene TRBV20-1; a weak D match, TRBD1 (5 bases). Germline V CDR1 and CDR2: DFQATT, SNEGSKA (reference sequence). The ends were cut back, 3 bases at V and 6 bases at J, with 21 bases in the middle. The length of the CDR3 is 15 residues.

V is TRBV6-1 and J is TRBJ1-6, with D uncertain. Between the trimmed V and J ends, which lost 3 bases and 7 bases, there was a span of 10 bases. This CDR3 is built from 14 residues. Germline CDR1 and CDR2: MNHNS and SASEGT. The CDR3 DNA reads as TGTGCCAGCAGTGATGACTTTATCAATTCACCCCTCCACTTT. Amino acids: CASSDDFINSPLHF.

The chain has TRBV18 and TRBJ1-4; D gene uncertain. The V gene lost 5 bases and the J gene lost 8 bases, with 15 bases spanning the gap. The germline CDR1 and CDR2 sequences are KGHSH and LQKENI. This CDR3 region has 14 residues. This CDR3 is CASSRRNDEEKLFF. For the CDR3, the DNA is TGTGCCAGCTCAAGGAGAAATGACGAAGAAAAACTGTTTTTT.

This clone was recorded a few times. This chain's CDR3 is CASSLAGDSPLHF. The CDR3, as DNA: TGTGCCAGCAGCTTAGCAGGGGATTCACCCCTCCACTTT. This chain uses TRBV7-9 with TRBJ1-6; D might be TRBD1 (5 bases). Trimming cost V 0 bases and J 8 bases, with 5 bases left between them. This CDR3 comprises 13 residues. CDR1 is SEHNR and CDR2 is FQNEAQ in the germline V gene (reference sequence). The complete variable domain, with remaining parts taken from reference TRBV7-9 and TRBJ1-6, reads DTGVSQNPRHKITKRGQNVTFRCDPISEHNRLYWYRQTLGQGPEFLTYFQNEAQLEKSRLLSDRFSAERPKGSFSTLEIQRTEQGDSAMYLCASSLAGDSPLHFGNGTRLTVT.

This CDR3 reads CASSVFRESTEAFF. CDR3 nucleotides: TGTGCCAGTAGTGTATTCAGGGAAAGCACTGAAGCTTTCTTT. V and J are TRBV19 and TRBJ1-1; D perhaps matches TRBD1 (5 bases). From germline, CDR1 is LNHDA and CDR2 SQIVND (reference sequence). This CDR3 comprises 14 residues. V was cut by 5 bases and J by 4 bases, with 14 bases left in between.

V usage is TRBV7-9 and J usage is TRBJ2-2; unclear D gene. CDR1 is SEHNR and CDR2 is FQNEAQ in the germline V gene (reference sequence). The CDR3 extends over 15 amino acids. V was cut by 1 base and J by 2 bases, with 8 bases left in between. CDR3 sequence reads: CASSLGSTNTGELFF. CDR3 nucleotide sequence: TGTGCCAGCAGCTTAGGCTCCACTAACACCGGGGAGCTGTTTTTT.

The chain couples TRBV4-3 to TRBJ1-2, with D tentatively TRBD1 (6 bases). Germline values: CDR1 LGHNA, CDR2 YSLEER. CDR3 size: 15 residues. Trimming left V 0 bases short and J 6 bases short, with 14 bases between. The CDR3 reads CASSQDSRGKDGYTF. As DNA, the CDR3 is TGCGCCAGCAGCCAAGATAGTAGGGGGAAGGATGGCTACACCTTC.

This clone was observed a handful of times. The CDR3 nucleotides are TGTGCCAGCAGTCCTTCGGGGACAAAAGTATACGAGCAGTACTTC. Residues: CASSPSGTKVYEQYF. The V gene is TRBV5-4, the J gene TRBJ2-7; TRBD1 might be the D (6 bases). The CDR3 loop spans 15 amino acids. Germline V gives CDR1 SGHNT, CDR2 YYREEE (reference sequence). Trimming pared 5 bases from V and 4 bases from J, leaving 19 bases between. Supplemented by reference TRBV5-4 and TRBJ2-7, the full variable domain reads ETGVTQSPTHLIKTRGQQVTLRCSSQSGHNTVSWYQQALGQGPQFIFQYYREEENGRGNFPPRFSGLQFPNYSSELNVNALELDDSALYLCASSPSGTKVYEQYFGPGTRLTVT.